This T cell receptor (beta chain) originates from a study of control samples from healthy donors and cancer patients. Here immunoSEQ multiplex PCR was the method, and the copy in TCRdb shows in-frame clones only, minus some. The sample lists fewer than 200,000 clones, approximately 92% seen once, with roughly 4% in the top ten. The V and J ends lost 6 bases and 2 bases respectively, with 7 bases between them. The CDR3 has 12 residues. CDR1 and CDR2 (germline): LGHNT, FRNRAP. The sequenced sample was blood. The clonotype was recovered from a woman aged 55 to 70 in good health. The chain links TRBV12-5 to TRBJ1-2, with D maybe TRBD1 (5 bases). The CDR3, as DNA: TGTGCTAGTGGCAGGGACAACTATGGCTACACCTTC. Protein: CASGRDNYGYTF.